This T cell receptor beta chain was sequenced in a study of shared clonotypes between healthy human individuals. CDR3 length: 15 residues. Trimming removed 8 bases from V and 0 bases from J; junction bases left unmatched: 6. Germline-derived CDR1 and CDR2 are SEHNR and FQNEAQ (reference sequence). Naive CD8 isolation took CD45RO-negative cells positively selected for CCR7 and excluded terminally differentiated effector memory CD45RA+ cells. Produced via immunoSEQ multiplex PCR; TCRdb's table is partial and in-frame only. The repertoire holds roughly 2.1 million clones, with 90% to 95% as singletons. This receptor was obtained from a man aged 18 to 29 in good health. Some clones in this sample may be carry-over from other donors' samples. This chain connects TRBV7-9 to TRBJ2-2, with 7 nucleotides matching TRBD2. Sequenced material: naive CD8+ T cells from PBMCs. DNA for the CDR3: TGTGCCAGCCGGGCGGGAGCGTCGAACACCGGGGAGCTGTTTTTT. The encoded protein is CASRAGASNTGELFF.